The 4 T cell receptor beta chains in this list originate from one sample, sequenced in a study of blood T cell repertoires in COVID-19. Only in-frame clones appear in the TCRdb table, and some are missing; sequencing was by immunoSEQ multiplex PCR. The sample records about 200,000 clones, 83% being singletons. Material for sequencing was PBMCs or T cells enriched from blood (not recorded which). Receptor source: a woman between 50 and 59 years old who had been exposed to COVID-19.

This chain connects TRBV11-2 to TRBJ2-3, with 12 bases matching TRBD2. The V gene end was trimmed by 1 base and the J gene end by 7 bases; junction bases not matched to a gene: 9. The CDR3 is made up of 17 amino acids. Germline V lookup: CDR1 SGHAT, CDR2 FQNNGV. The CDR3 spells CASSLAVASGGANTQYF. The CDR3 DNA reads as TGTGCCAGCAGCTTAGCGGTGGCTAGCGGGGGGGCAAATACGCAGTATTTT.

The sample holds many counts of this clone. The rearrangement joins TRBV11-1 to TRBJ2-7, with 10 bases that match TRBD2. The CDR3 sequence is 14 residues long. V gave up 8 bases and J gave up 3 bases; unmatched junction bases: 7. Germline CDR1 reads SGHAT; CDR2 reads FQDESV (reference sequence). This CDR3 is CASQGTSGDYEQYF. The CDR3 bases are TGTGCCAGCCAAGGCACTAGCGGGGACTACGAGCAGTACTTC.

The V and J genes are TRBV6-2 or TRBV6-3 and TRBJ2-1; tentatively, D is TRBD2 (6 bases). CDR1 and CDR2 (germline): MNHEY, SVGEGT. The CDR3 loop spans 15 amino acids. V lost 2 bases and J 4 bases, leaving 12 bases between the germline ends. The DNA for the CDR3 is TGTGCCAGCAGTTACCGAGGCGGGGTTTACAATGAGCAGTTCTTC. It encodes CASSYRGGVYNEQFF.

This clone was observed once. V gene TRBV6-5 combines with J gene TRBJ2-7; D is uncertain. The CDR3 totals 12 residues. Trimming stripped 8 bases from V and 0 bases from J, with 8 bases between. Per germline, CDR1 MNHEY and CDR2 SVGAGI. CDR3 coding DNA: TGTGCCAGCGTTACAGTCTCCTACGAGCAGTACTTC. Its translation: CASVTVSYEQYF.